Included here is one T cell receptor (beta chain) sequence, with context. The data stem from a study of healthy donors' naive CD4 and CD8 T cells. From germline, CDR1 is KGHSH and CDR2 LQKENI. The CDR3 extends over 16 amino acids. Trimming cost V 0 bases and J 9 bases; bases outside gene matches: 7. A linear amplification protocol produced the TCR libraries from roughly 550 ng of total RNA. TCRdb fed the reads into MiXCR, producing one record per CDR3 protein. The sample lists about 180,000 distinct CDR3 sequences, around 80% occurring once. The source is a pool of human donors in good health; the sample pools cells from several healthy donors. The V and J genes are TRBV18 and TRBJ2-1; 11 nucleotides agree with TRBD2. Input material: naive CD4+ and CD8+ T cells sorted from blood, pooled from several donors. The CDR3: CASSPPLAGGRGEQFF. Written as DNA, the CDR3 is TGTGCCAGCTCACCACCCCTAGCGGGGGGCCGTGGTGAGCAGTTCTTC.